This entry lists 31 T cell receptor beta chains sequenced from one sample in a study of blood T cell repertoires in COVID-19. Data came from immunoSEQ multiplex PCR; TCRdb stores just in-frame clones and leaves some out. Of 200,000 to 250,000 clones in the sample, roughly 84% were seen once. Input material: PBMCs or T cells enriched from blood (not recorded which). The receptors shown here come from a man aged 25 to 40 in a cohort exposed to, infected with or recovered from COVID-19 (not recorded which).

The V gene is TRBV28, the J gene TRBJ1-2; D remains unclear. The CDR3 runs 15 residues. The V gene's germline CDR1 is MDHEN and CDR2 SYDVKM. Deletions cut 5 bases from V and 4 bases from J, with 17 bases between. This chain's CDR3 is CASSLGTFGGYGYTF. In DNA, the CDR3 is TGTGCCAGCAGTCTCGGAACCTTCGGCGGCTATGGCTACACCTTC.

The chain combines TRBV5-1 with TRBJ2-1; 9 bases are shared with TRBD2. This CDR3 has 18 amino acids. The ends lost 3 bases at V and 3 bases at J; junction bases unmatched: 13. The germline CDR1 and CDR2 sequences are SGHRS and YFSETQ. The CDR3 bases are TGCGCCAGCAGCTCCGACCCGACTAGCGGACAACTCTACAATGAGCAGTTCTTC. Translated, it gives CASSSDPTSGQLYNEQFF.

This sequence joins TRBV5-1 and TRBJ1-6; possibly TRBD1 for D (6 bases). Germline CDR1 SGHRS, CDR2 YFSETQ. The V and J ends lost 5 bases and 9 bases respectively, with 15 bases between them. The CDR3 has 14 residues. The CDR3 protein is CASRQQGIGSPLHF. In nucleotides, the CDR3 is TGCGCCAGCAGACAACAGGGAATCGGTTCACCCCTCCACTTT. Filled out from reference TRBV5-1 and TRBJ1-6, the complete variable domain reads KAGVTQTPRYLIKTRGQQVTLSCSPISGHRSVSWYQQTPGQGLQFLFEYFSETQRNKGNFPGRFSGRQFSNSRSEMNVSTLELGDSALYLCASRQQGIGSPLHFGNGTRLTVT.

The chain joins TRBV28 to TRBJ2-7, with 8 bases lining up with TRBD1. The CDR3 is 13 amino acids. J gave up 5 bases and V 5 bases, and 5 bases lay outside the gene matches. Per the germline V gene, CDR1 is MDHEN and CDR2 is SYDVKM. The CDR3 sequence is CASSLPTGDEQYF. The CDR3 nucleotides read TGTGCCAGCAGTCTCCCGACAGGGGACGAGCAGTACTTC.

The rearrangement uses TRBV6-5 and TRBJ2-2; 11 nucleotides match TRBD1. The junction had 4 bases not matched to a gene; V was cut back by 2 bases and J by 5 bases. The CDR3 is made up of 16 amino acids. Germline V CDR1 and CDR2: MNHEY, SVGAGI. In DNA form, the CDR3 reads TGTGCCAGCAGTTACGGGACAGGGGGGCGGACCGGGGAGCTGTTTTTT. Translated, it gives CASSYGTGGRTGELFF.

This sequence joins TRBV10-3 and TRBJ2-1; tentative D call: TRBD2 (6 bases). Germline CDR1 and CDR2: ENHRY and SYGVKD. The CDR3 extends over 14 amino acids. With 0 bases removed from V and 4 bases from J, the gap between germline ends came to 7 bases. The DNA of the CDR3 is TGTGCCATCAGTGAGTCGGAGGGTTACAATGAGCAGTTCTTC. It codes for CAISESEGYNEQFF.

V usage is TRBV28 and J usage is TRBJ2-1; the D gene is possibly TRBD2 (6 bases). The germline gives CDR1 MDHEN, CDR2 SYDVKM. V was clipped by 4 bases and J by 0 bases, with 13 bases between them. This CDR3 spans 16 amino acids. The chain's CDR3 is CASSSTSSSSYNEQFF. The CDR3, as DNA: TGTGCCAGCAGTTCAACTAGCTCGAGCTCCTACAATGAGCAGTTCTTC.

Only a few counts were recorded for this clone. The chain has TRBV6-6 and TRBJ2-7; TRBD1 matches at 7 bases. This CDR3 contains 13 residues. Germline values: CDR1 MNHNY, CDR2 SVGAGI (reference sequence). The V and J ends lost 4 bases and 0 bases, in that order; junction bases with no gene match: 0. CDR3 DNA: TGTGCCAGCAGTTCAGGGGGCTCCTACGAGCAGTACTTC. Translating it yields CASSSGGSYEQYF.

This chain links TRBV9 with TRBJ2-1; D is unresolved. This CDR3 contains 13 residues. The germline V gene encodes CDR1 SGDLS and CDR2 YYNGEE. V lost 4 bases, J lost 3 bases, and 8 bases lay in between. This chain's CDR3 is CASSRLVYNEQFF. The DNA of the CDR3 is TGTGCCAGCAGCCGGTTAGTCTACAATGAGCAGTTCTTC.

The chain is built from TRBV5-1 and TRBJ2-7; tentatively, D is TRBD1 (5 bases). Germline lookup yields CDR1 SGHRS and CDR2 YFSETQ. The CDR3 runs to 12 residues. Trimming cost V 0 bases and J 8 bases, with 9 bases left between them. This CDR3 reads CASSLEGAQQYF. CDR3 nucleotides: TGCGCCAGCAGCTTGGAAGGGGCGCAGCAGTACTTC.

V gene TRBV29-1 combines with J gene TRBJ2-6, with 7 bases that match TRBD1. V was pared by 5 bases and J by 0 bases, with 7 bases of the junction left unmatched. The CDR3 contains 16 residues. Looked up from germline, CDR1 is SQVTM and CDR2 is ANQGSEA. The CDR3 nucleotides read TGCAGCGTTTCTCGGACAGGAGACTCTGGGGCCAACGTCCTGACTTTC. Protein: CSVSRTGDSGANVLTF.

V is TRBV27 and J is TRBJ1-4; 9 nucleotides agree with TRBD1. Trimming took 5 bases from V and 6 from J; bases not matched to a gene: 7. The CDR3 loop spans 15 amino acids. In germline, CDR1 is MNHEY, CDR2 SMNVEV (reference sequence). DNA of the CDR3: TGTGCCAGCAGTCGGGGGACAGGGAGATATGAAAAACTGTTTTTT. It encodes CASSRGTGRYEKLFF.

The chain is built from TRBV7-9 and TRBJ2-1; 7 bases line up with TRBD2. Germline V CDR1 and CDR2: SEHNR, FQNEAQ (reference sequence). The V segment lost 4 bases and the J segment 3 bases; nucleotides outside the gene matches: 6. The CDR3 has 15 residues. The CDR3 DNA reads TGTGCCAGCAGCTCGGGAGCGGGAAGCTACAATGAGCAGTTCTTC. Translating it yields CASSSGAGSYNEQFF.

J is TRBJ2-5 and V is TRBV5-4; TRBD2 aligns across 7 bases. This CDR3 is built from 17 residues. The ends lost 4 bases at V and 5 bases at J; junction bases unmatched: 17. Germline V gene data show CDR1 as SGHNT and CDR2 as YYREEE (reference sequence). CDR3 sequence: CASSRTLGRGSDETQYF. Written as DNA, the CDR3 is TGTGCCAGCAGCCGAACCTTAGGGAGGGGTTCTGACGAGACCCAGTACTTC.

The J gene is TRBJ1-3, the V gene TRBV25-1; the D gene is possibly TRBD1 (5 bases). Per germline, CDR1 MGHDK and CDR2 SYGVNS. Trimming shortened V by 2 bases and J by 4 bases, and 15 bases separated the two germline ends. This CDR3 region has 16 residues. CDR3 sequence (DNA): TGTGCCAGCAGTGAAGGGTCCGGGGGAAGAGGAAACACCATATATTTT. It codes for CASSEGSGGRGNTIYF.

The chain combines TRBV5-1 with TRBJ2-7, with 9 bases matching TRBD1. In germline, CDR1 is SGHRS, CDR2 YFSETQ. V was pared by 1 base and J by 3 bases, with 8 bases of the junction left unmatched. The CDR3 has 16 amino acids. This chain's CDR3 is CASSLQSGTGSYEQYF. CDR3 in DNA: TGCGCCAGCAGCTTGCAGTCAGGGACAGGGAGCTACGAGCAGTACTTC.

The chain joins TRBV27 to TRBJ1-1; D might be TRBD1 (6 bases). From germline, CDR1 is MNHEY and CDR2 SMNVEV (reference sequence). Trimming removed 7 bases from V and 4 bases from J, with 19 bases in between. The length of the CDR3 is 15 residues. The CDR3 coding sequence is TGTGCCAGCAACCTTGGGGGCGCATCGTCCACTGAAGCTTTCTTT. Its translation is CASNLGGASSTEAFF.

This chain links TRBV7-2 with TRBJ1-5; perhaps TRBD1 as D (5 bases). The CDR3 consists of 17 residues. With 0 bases removed from V and 3 bases from J, the gap between germline ends came to 15 bases. In germline, CDR1 is SGHTA, CDR2 FQGNSA. The DNA of the CDR3 is TGTGCCAGCAGCTTAGCGGCAGGCCAGGGCTTCAATCAGCCCCAGCATTTT. This codes for CASSLAAGQGFNQPQHF.

This clone was observed once. This chain uses TRBV19 with TRBJ2-6; D perhaps matches TRBD1 (7 bases). The germline V and J ends were trimmed by 5 bases and 0 bases, with 11 bases remaining between them. This CDR3 is built from 16 residues. CDR1 LNHDA and CDR2 SQIVND come from the germline V gene (reference sequence). The CDR3: CASSAGGPSGANVLTF. Here the CDR3 DNA reads TGTGCCAGTAGTGCAGGGGGGCCCTCTGGGGCCAACGTCCTGACTTTC. Variable domain in full (rest from reference TRBV19 and TRBJ2-6): DGGITQSPKYLFRKEGQNVTLSCEQNLNHDAMYWYRQDPGQGLRLIYYSQIVNDFQKGDIAEGYSVSREKKESFPLTVTSAQKNPTAFYLCASSAGGPSGANVLTFGAGSRLTVL.

In this sample, this clone turned up a few times. This chain joins TRBV28 and TRBJ2-5; TRBD1 agrees at 8 bases. V dropped 5 bases and J dropped 5; count of bases not matched to a gene: 10. This CDR3 has 15 amino acids. Per the germline V gene, CDR1 is MDHEN and CDR2 is SYDVKM. The CDR3 protein is CASSATGVWGETQYF. In nucleotides, the CDR3 is TGTGCCAGCAGTGCGACAGGGGTCTGGGGGGAGACCCAGTACTTC.

This clone has only one observation. The chain has TRBV9 and TRBJ2-2; 11 positions match TRBD2. CDR1 is SGDLS, CDR2 YYNGEE, per germline. V lost 1 base to trimming and J lost 2 bases; unmatched junction nucleotides: 4. The CDR3 runs 17 residues. The CDR3 region is CASSVRLAGYNTGELFF. CDR3 DNA sequence: TGTGCCAGCAGCGTACGACTAGCGGGATACAACACCGGGGAGCTGTTTTTT.

The chain couples TRBV7-2 to TRBJ1-1, with D uncertain. The germline V gene has CDR1 SGHTA and CDR2 FQGNSA. V was cut by 1 base and J by 2 bases, with 8 bases left in between. This CDR3 comprises 14 residues. The CDR3 loop reads CASSLGGINTEAFF. CDR3 nucleotide sequence: TGTGCCAGCAGCTTAGGAGGGATAAACACTGAAGCTTTCTTT.

The rearrangement uses TRBV24-1 and TRBJ2-1; tentatively, D is TRBD1 (6 bases). V lost 7 bases to trimming and J lost 4 bases, with 13 bases between them. CDR1 is KGHDR, CDR2 SFDVKD, per germline. This CDR3 is 14 amino acids long. The CDR3: CATRGRGKYNEQFF. The CDR3 bases are TGTGCCACCAGAGGTAGGGGGAAGTACAATGAGCAGTTCTTC.

The J gene is TRBJ2-7, the V gene TRBV10-3, with 13 bases identical to TRBD2. Germline CDR1 and CDR2: ENHRY and SYGVKD. The CDR3 spans 18 residues. Trimming took 4 bases from V and 0 from J; bases not matched to a gene: 9. The CDR3 spells CAISGRLGLAGDSYEQYF. The CDR3 DNA reads as TGTGCCATCAGTGGCAGACTAGGACTAGCGGGAGACTCCTACGAGCAGTACTTC.

The chain links TRBV11-2 to TRBJ2-7; TRBD1 matches at 7 bases. Unmatched junction bases numbered 9, after V lost 4 bases and J lost 9 bases. Germline CDR1 SGHAT, CDR2 FQNNGV. This CDR3 comprises 13 residues. CDR3: CASSSLRGGGQYF. CDR3 sequence (DNA): TGTGCCAGCAGCTCGTTGCGAGGGGGCGGGCAGTACTTC.

The chain couples TRBV19 to TRBJ2-1; 7 nucleotides align to TRBD2. Germline V gene sequence: CDR1 LNHDA, CDR2 SQIVND (reference sequence). This CDR3 is 16 amino acids long. V lost 5 bases and J lost 4; bases outside the gene matches: 11. CDR3 loop: CASSYLGLEIYNEQFF. CDR3 nucleotides: TGTGCCAGTAGTTATCTAGGACTAGAGATTTACAATGAGCAGTTCTTC. Full variable domain (rest looked up from reference TRBV19 and TRBJ2-1): DGGITQSPKYLFRKEGQNVTLSCEQNLNHDAMYWYRQDPGQGLRLIYYSQIVNDFQKGDIAEGYSVSREKKESFPLTVTSAQKNPTAFYLCASSYLGLEIYNEQFFGPGTRLTVL.

This clone is a singleton in its sample. This sequence joins TRBV19 and TRBJ1-4; D unresolved. From germline, CDR1 is LNHDA and CDR2 SQIVND (reference sequence). V was shortened by 3 bases and J by 1 base, with 12 bases between the two germline ends. This CDR3 spans 16 amino acids. The CDR3 DNA is TGTGCCAGTAGTATTCGCTCAGGTCGAACTAATGAAAAACTGTTTTTT. It codes for CASSIRSGRTNEKLFF.

This clone was found once. This chain connects TRBV6-5 to TRBJ2-5; 7 nucleotides line up with TRBD1. Germline V gene lookup returns CDR1 MNHEY and CDR2 SVGAGI. The trim removed 8 bases at V and 5 bases at J, leaving 5 bases unmatched. This CDR3 has 12 residues. The CDR3 here is CASRDRWETQYF. The CDR3 coding sequence is TGTGCCAGCCGGGACAGATGGGAGACCCAGTACTTC.

The chain couples TRBV29-1 to TRBJ2-7; a weak D match, TRBD1 (6 bases). Trimming left V 3 bases short and J 1 base short, with 7 bases between. CDR1 and CDR2 (germline): SQVTM, ANQGSEA. The CDR3 is 12 amino acids. The CDR3 region has the DNA TGCAGCGTTGAGGGGACATCCTACGAGCAGTACTTC. Translating gives CSVEGTSYEQYF.

V and J are TRBV27 and TRBJ2-1; 9 bases are shared with TRBD2. V was clipped by 7 bases and J by 7 bases; unmatched bases: 11. The CDR3 loop spans 15 amino acids. Germline V CDR1 and CDR2: MNHEY, SMNVEV (reference sequence). The CDR3 DNA reads TGTGCCAGCACTCAGACTAGCGGTAATCTTAATGAGCAGTTCTTC. Translated: CASTQTSGNLNEQFF.

The chain has TRBV5-1 and TRBJ2-7; 7 bases are a match to TRBD1. The CDR3 is 16 residues long. V lost 1 base to trimming and J lost 5 bases; unmatched junction nucleotides: 12. Looked up from germline, CDR1 is SGHRS and CDR2 is YFSETQ. CDR3 nucleotide sequence: TGCGCCAGCAGCTTGAATGGTAGGGGGCTTTTGGACGAGCAGTACTTC. It is translated as CASSLNGRGLLDEQYF.